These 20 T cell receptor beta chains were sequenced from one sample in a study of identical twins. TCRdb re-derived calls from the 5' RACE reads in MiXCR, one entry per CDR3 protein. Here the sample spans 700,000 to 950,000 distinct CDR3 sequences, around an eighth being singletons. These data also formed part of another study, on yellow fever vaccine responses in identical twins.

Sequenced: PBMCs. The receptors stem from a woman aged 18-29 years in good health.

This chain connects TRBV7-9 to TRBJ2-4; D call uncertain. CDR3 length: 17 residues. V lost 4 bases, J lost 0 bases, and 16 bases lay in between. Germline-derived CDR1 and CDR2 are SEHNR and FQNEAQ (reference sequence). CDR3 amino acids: CASSSPSNGLAKNIQYF. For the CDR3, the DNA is TGTGCCAGCAGCTCACCCTCTAACGGGCTAGCCAAAAACATTCAGTACTTC.

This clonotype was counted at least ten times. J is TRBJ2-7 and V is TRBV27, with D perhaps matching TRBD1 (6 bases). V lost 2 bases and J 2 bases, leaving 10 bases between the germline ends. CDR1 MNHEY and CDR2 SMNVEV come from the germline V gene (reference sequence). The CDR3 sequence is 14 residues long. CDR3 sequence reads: CASSLRGFTYEQYF. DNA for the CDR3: TGTGCCAGCAGTTTAAGGGGGTTCACCTACGAGCAGTACTTC.

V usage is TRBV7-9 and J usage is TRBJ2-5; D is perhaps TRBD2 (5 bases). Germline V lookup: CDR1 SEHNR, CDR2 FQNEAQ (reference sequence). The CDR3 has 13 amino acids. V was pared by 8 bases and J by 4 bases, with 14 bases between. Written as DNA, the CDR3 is TGTGCCAGCGAGTCGGGGTCTGGAGAGACCCAGTACTTC. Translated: CASESGSGETQYF.

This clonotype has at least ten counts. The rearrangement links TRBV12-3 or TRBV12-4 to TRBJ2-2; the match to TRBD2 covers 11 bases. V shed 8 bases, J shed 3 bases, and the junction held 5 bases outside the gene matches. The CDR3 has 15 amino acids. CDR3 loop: CASSRTSGYTGELFF. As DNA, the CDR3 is TGTGCCAGCTCCCGGACTAGCGGGTACACCGGGGAGCTGTTTTTT.

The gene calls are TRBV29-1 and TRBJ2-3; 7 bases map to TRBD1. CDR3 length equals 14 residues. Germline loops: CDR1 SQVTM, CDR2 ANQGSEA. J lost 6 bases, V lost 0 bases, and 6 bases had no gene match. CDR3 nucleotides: TGCAGCGTTGAAGATCGGACAGGAGTGGATACGCAGTATTTT. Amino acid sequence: CSVEDRTGVDTQYF.

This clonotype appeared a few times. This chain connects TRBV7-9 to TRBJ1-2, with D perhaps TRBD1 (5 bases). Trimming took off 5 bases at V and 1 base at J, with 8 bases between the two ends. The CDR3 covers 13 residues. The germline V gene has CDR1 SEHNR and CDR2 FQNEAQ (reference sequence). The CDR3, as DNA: TGTGCCAGCAGCCCCGGACATAACTATGGCTACACCTTC. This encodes CASSPGHNYGYTF.

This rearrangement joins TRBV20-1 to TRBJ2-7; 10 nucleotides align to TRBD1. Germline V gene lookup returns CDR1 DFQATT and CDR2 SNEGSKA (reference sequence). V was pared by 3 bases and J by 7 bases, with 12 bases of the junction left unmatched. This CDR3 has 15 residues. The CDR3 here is CSARIGTGESEEQYV. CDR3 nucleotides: TGCAGTGCTAGGATAGGGACAGGGGAATCAGAGGAGCAGTACGTC.

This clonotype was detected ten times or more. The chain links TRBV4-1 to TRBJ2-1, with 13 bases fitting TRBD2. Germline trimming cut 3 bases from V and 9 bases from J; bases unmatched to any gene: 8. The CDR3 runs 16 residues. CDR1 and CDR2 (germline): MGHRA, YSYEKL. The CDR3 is CASSHLGLAGDGEQFF. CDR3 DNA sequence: TGCGCCAGCAGCCATCTCGGACTAGCGGGAGACGGTGAGCAGTTCTTC.

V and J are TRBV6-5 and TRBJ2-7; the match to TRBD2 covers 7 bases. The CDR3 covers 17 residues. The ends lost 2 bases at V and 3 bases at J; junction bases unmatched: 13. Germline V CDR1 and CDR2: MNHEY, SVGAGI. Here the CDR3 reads CASSYEWGGPRGYEQYF. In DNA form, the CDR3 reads TGTGCCAGCAGTTACGAATGGGGAGGGCCAAGGGGCTACGAGCAGTACTTC.

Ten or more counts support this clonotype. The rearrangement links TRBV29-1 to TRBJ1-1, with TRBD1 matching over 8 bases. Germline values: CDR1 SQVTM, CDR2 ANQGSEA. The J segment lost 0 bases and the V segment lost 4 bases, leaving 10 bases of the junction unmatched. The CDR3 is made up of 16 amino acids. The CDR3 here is CSVVGQGAVMNTEAFF. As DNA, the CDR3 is TGCAGCGTTGTTGGTCAGGGGGCGGTGATGAACACTGAAGCTTTCTTT.

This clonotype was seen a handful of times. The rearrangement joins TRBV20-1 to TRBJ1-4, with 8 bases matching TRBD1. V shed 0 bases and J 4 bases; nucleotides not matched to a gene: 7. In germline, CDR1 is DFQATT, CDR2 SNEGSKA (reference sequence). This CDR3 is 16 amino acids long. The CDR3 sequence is CSARDPRTGFNEKLFF. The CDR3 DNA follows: TGCAGTGCTAGAGACCCAAGGACAGGGTTTAATGAAAAACTGTTTTTT.

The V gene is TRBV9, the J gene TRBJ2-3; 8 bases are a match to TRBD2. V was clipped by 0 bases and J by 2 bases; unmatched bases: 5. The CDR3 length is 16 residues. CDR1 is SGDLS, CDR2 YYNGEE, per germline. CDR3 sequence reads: CASSVGLAGFTDTQYF. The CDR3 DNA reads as TGTGCCAGCAGCGTAGGATTAGCGGGGTTCACAGATACGCAGTATTTT.

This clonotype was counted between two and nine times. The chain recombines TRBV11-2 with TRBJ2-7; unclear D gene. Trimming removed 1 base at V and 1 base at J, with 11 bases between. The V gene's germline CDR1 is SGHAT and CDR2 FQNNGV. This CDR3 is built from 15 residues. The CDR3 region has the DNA TGTGCCAGCAGCTTAGCTTGGCGGAAATCCTACGAGCAGTACTTC. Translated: CASSLAWRKSYEQYF.

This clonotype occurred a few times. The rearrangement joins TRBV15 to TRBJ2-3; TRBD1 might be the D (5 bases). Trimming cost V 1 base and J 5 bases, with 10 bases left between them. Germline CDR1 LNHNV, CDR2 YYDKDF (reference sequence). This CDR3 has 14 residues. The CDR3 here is CATSRAGLKDTQYF. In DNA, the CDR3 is TGTGCCACCAGCAGAGCAGGGCTGAAAGATACGCAGTATTTT.

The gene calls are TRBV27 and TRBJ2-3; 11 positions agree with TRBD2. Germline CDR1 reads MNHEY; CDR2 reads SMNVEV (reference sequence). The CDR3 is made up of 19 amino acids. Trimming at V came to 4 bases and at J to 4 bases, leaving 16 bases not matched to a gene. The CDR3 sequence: CASSSPRTSGSSEADTQYF. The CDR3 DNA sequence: TGTGCCAGCAGTTCCCCTAGGACTAGCGGGTCCTCCGAAGCAGATACGCAGTATTTT.

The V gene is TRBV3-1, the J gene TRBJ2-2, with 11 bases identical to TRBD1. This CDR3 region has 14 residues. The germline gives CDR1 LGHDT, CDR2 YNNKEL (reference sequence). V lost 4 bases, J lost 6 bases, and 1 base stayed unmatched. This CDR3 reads CASSPDRGPGELFF. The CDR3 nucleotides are TGTGCCAGCAGCCCGGACAGGGGGCCCGGGGAGCTGTTTTTT. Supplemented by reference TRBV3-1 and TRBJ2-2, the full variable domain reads DTAVSQTPKYLVTQMGNDKSIKCEQNLGHDTMYWYKQDSKKFLKIMFSYNNKELIINETVPNRFSPKSPDKAHLNLHINSLELGDSAVYFCASSPDRGPGELFFGEGSRLTVL.

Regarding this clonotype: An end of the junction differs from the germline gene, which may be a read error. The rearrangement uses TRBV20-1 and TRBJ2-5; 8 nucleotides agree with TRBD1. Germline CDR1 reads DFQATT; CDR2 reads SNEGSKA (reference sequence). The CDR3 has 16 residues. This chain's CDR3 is CCARDPVTGARETQYF. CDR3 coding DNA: TGCTGTGCTAGAGATCCGGTGACAGGGGCCAGGGAGACCCAGTACTTC.

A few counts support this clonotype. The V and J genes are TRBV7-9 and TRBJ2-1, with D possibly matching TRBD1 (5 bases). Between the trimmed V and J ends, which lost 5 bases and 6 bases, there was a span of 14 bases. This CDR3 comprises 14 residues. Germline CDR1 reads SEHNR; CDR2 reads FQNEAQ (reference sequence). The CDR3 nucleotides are TGTGCCAGCAGCGACGCAATTAGGGGCAATGAGCAGTTCTTC. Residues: CASSDAIRGNEQFF.

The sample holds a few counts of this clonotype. CDR3 residues: CASSYWGSGDQALHF. CDR3 bases: TGTGCCAGCAGTTACTGGGGGAGTGGCGACCAGGCCCTCCACTTT. The rearrangement uses TRBV6-5 and TRBJ1-6; D may be TRBD1 (5 bases). Trimming removed 1 base at V and 14 bases at J, with 18 bases between. The germline gives CDR1 MNHEY, CDR2 SVGAGI. The CDR3 totals 15 residues.

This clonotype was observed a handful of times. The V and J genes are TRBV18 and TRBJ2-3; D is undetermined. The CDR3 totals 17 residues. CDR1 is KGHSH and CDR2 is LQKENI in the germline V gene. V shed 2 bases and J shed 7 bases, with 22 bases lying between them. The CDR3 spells CASSPGPGTLRVNTQYF. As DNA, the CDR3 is TGTGCCAGCTCACCAGGCCCGGGTACCCTCCGCGTGAATACGCAGTATTTT.